Following are 30 T cell receptor beta chains from one sample sequenced in a study of OX40 agonist ivuxolimab in advanced cancers. Library generation was performed with the immunoSEQ multiplex PCR assay. TCRdb took this table from immuneACCESS and kept in-frame rearrangements with V and J called. Such tables lack part of the clones; where checked against another copy, unresolved V genes explain under half of the gap, and the rest is unexplained. The sample records approximately 80,000 clones, around 94% of which are singletons. The top ten clones comprise around a tenth of the sample. Sample: CD4+ or CD8+ T cells sorted from blood, taken in a trial of the OX40 agonist ivuxolimab. These receptor sequences come from an adult with an advanced solid tumor such as melanoma, head and neck, liver or kidney cancer.

The rearrangement uses TRBV25-1 and TRBJ2-1; tentative D call: TRBD2 (6 bases). CDR3 length: 14 residues. Trimming shortened V by 9 bases and J by 3 bases, and 15 bases separated the two germline ends. The germline V gene has CDR1 MGHDK and CDR2 SYGVNS. This chain's CDR3 is CASAGPNIYNEQFF. In DNA, the CDR3 is TGTGCCAGTGCGGGACCTAACATCTACAATGAGCAGTTCTTC.

This sequence joins TRBV2 and TRBJ2-3, with D unresolved. The CDR3 length is 16 residues. V was pared by 3 bases and J by 0 bases, with 13 bases between. Germline V gene sequence: CDR1 SNHLY, CDR2 FYNNEI. CDR3 DNA: TGTGCCAGCAGTGATTTTGGGCTAACTAGCACAGATACGCAGTATTTT. Translating gives CASSDFGLTSTDTQYF.

This rearrangement joins TRBV6-5 to TRBJ2-7; TRBD2 agrees at 7 bases. The CDR3 length is 15 residues. Trimming at V came to 4 bases and at J to 3 bases, leaving 9 bases not matched to a gene. Germline V lookup: CDR1 MNHEY, CDR2 SVGAGI. The CDR3 region is CASSLSGAGYYEQYF. For the CDR3, the DNA is TGTGCCAGCAGTTTAAGCGGGGCAGGGTACTACGAGCAGTACTTC.

This chain connects TRBV13 to TRBJ1-4; 8 bases are shared with TRBD1. Trimming took 5 bases from V and 5 from J; bases not matched to a gene: 4. The CDR3 spans 14 residues. Germline V gene lookup returns CDR1 PRHDT and CDR2 FYEKMQ (reference sequence). The CDR3 sequence: CASSTQGGNEKLFF. The CDR3 nucleotides read TGTGCCAGCAGCACACAGGGGGGGAATGAAAAACTGTTTTTT.

This chain links TRBV9 with TRBJ1-2; D is unclear. This CDR3 contains 12 residues. Between the trimmed V and J ends, which lost 4 bases and 1 base, there was a span of 5 bases. From germline, CDR1 is SGDLS and CDR2 YYNGEE. The CDR3 sequence: CASSSGNYGYTF. The CDR3 nucleotides are TGTGCCAGCAGCTCCGGTAACTATGGCTACACCTTC. Full variable domain (outside the CDR3, taken from reference TRBV9 and TRBJ1-2): DSGVTQTPKHLITATGQRVTLRCSPRSGDLSVYWYQQSLDQGLQFLIQYYNGEERAKGNILERFSAQQFPDLHSELNLSSLELGDSALYFCASSSGNYGYTFGSGTRLTVV.

J is TRBJ1-2 and V is TRBV29-1; D not certain. The CDR3 spans 12 residues. Germline V lookup: CDR1 SQVTM, CDR2 ANQGSEA. V was trimmed by 5 bases and J by 5 bases, leaving 12 bases between them. CDR3 loop: CSVPSDNYGYTF. The CDR3 nucleotides read TGCAGCGTTCCATCAGATAATTATGGCTACACCTTC. Drawing the rest from reference TRBV29-1 and TRBJ1-2, the complete variable domain is SAVISQKPSRDICQRGTSLTIQCQVDSQVTMMFWYRQQPGQSLTLIATANQGSEATYESGFVIDKFPISRPNLTFSTLTVSNMSPEDSSIYLCSVPSDNYGYTFGSGTRLTVV.

The J gene is TRBJ2-7, the V gene TRBV25-1; no definite D call. This CDR3 contains 12 residues. Germline CDR1 and CDR2: MGHDK and SYGVNS. The ends were cut back, 8 bases at V and 3 bases at J, with 11 bases in the middle. The CDR3 coding sequence is TGTGCCAGCCGCCCAGGTAACTACGAGCAGTACTTC. This encodes CASRPGNYEQYF.

The V and J genes are TRBV7-2 and TRBJ1-2, with D maybe TRBD1 (5 bases). The CDR3 extends over 15 amino acids. Germline V gene data show CDR1 as SGHTA and CDR2 as FQGNSA. Trimming took off 3 bases at V and 4 bases at J, with 15 bases between the two ends. DNA for the CDR3: TGTGCCAGCAGCTTGGGTTTCGGGGGGAGCTATGGCTACACCTTC. Translated: CASSLGFGGSYGYTF.

The chain has TRBV9 and TRBJ2-1; D is perhaps TRBD2 (6 bases). The CDR3 is made up of 14 amino acids. Germline values: CDR1 SGDLS, CDR2 YYNGEE. V lost 4 bases, J lost 6 bases, and 14 bases lay in between. The CDR3, as DNA: TGTGCCAGCAGCAATCCGGGACTCGGCAATGAGCAGTTCTTC. Encoded protein: CASSNPGLGNEQFF.

J is TRBJ2-7 and V is TRBV29-1; 8 bases match TRBD2. The CDR3 has 14 amino acids. The germline gives CDR1 SQVTM, CDR2 ANQGSEA. The V gene end was trimmed by 4 bases and the J gene end by 2 bases; junction bases not matched to a gene: 7. For the CDR3, the DNA is TGCAGCGTTGTTGTTAGCGGGGCGACCTACGAGCAGTACTTC. Its protein product is CSVVVSGATYEQYF.

This sequence joins TRBV6-4 and TRBJ2-2; D unresolved. Looked up from germline, CDR1 is MRHNA and CDR2 is SNTAGT. V shed 0 bases and J shed 5 bases, with 13 bases lying between them. CDR3 length: 16 amino acids. The CDR3 nucleotides are TGTGCCAGCAGTGACTCGTTAGGGTTAGAGACCGGGGAGCTGTTTTTT. Protein product: CASSDSLGLETGELFF.

This clone showed up just once. The chain couples TRBV4-1 to TRBJ2-5; TRBD1 might be the D (6 bases). The J call could be wrong; TRBJ2-7 is a better fit for the DNA end. From germline, CDR1 is MGHRA and CDR2 YSYEKL. CDR3 length equals 14 residues. CDR3 region: CASSQEGAWNEQYF. In DNA, the CDR3 is TGCGCCAGCAGCCAAGAGGGGGCATGGAACGAGCAGTACTTC.

The rearrangement links TRBV7-9 to TRBJ2-3; no definite D call. CDR3 length: 12 residues. Germline V gene sequence: CDR1 SEHNR, CDR2 FQNEAQ (reference sequence). V gave up 5 bases and J gave up 7 bases, with 10 bases separating them. The CDR3 loop reads CASSPASNTQYF. Written as DNA, the CDR3 is TGTGCCAGCAGCCCTGCCTCAAATACGCAGTATTTT. Using reference TRBV7-9 and TRBJ2-3 for the parts outside the CDR3, the full variable domain is DTGVSQNPRHKITKRGQNVTFRCDPISEHNRLYWYRQTLGQGPEFLTYFQNEAQLEKSRLLSDRFSAERPKGSFSTLEIQRTEQGDSAMYLCASSPASNTQYFGPGTRLTVL.

The genes are TRBV25-1 and TRBJ2-2; 8 nucleotides match TRBD2. Germline V gene data show CDR1 as MGHDK and CDR2 as SYGVNS. The CDR3 totals 17 residues. The J segment lost 2 bases and the V segment lost 3 bases, leaving 8 bases of the junction unmatched. CDR3 region: CASSDEWTSYNTGELFF. The CDR3 DNA reads as TGTGCCAGCAGTGATGAATGGACTAGCTACAACACCGGGGAGCTGTTTTTT.

The chain couples TRBV5-1 to TRBJ2-7, with 9 bases identical to TRBD2. Unmatched junction bases numbered 1, after V lost 0 bases and J lost 3 bases. The germline gives CDR1 SGHRS, CDR2 YFSETQ. The CDR3 is 14 residues long. This CDR3 reads CASSLGAGGYEQYF. CDR3 DNA sequence: TGCGCCAGCAGCTTGGGAGCGGGAGGCTACGAGCAGTACTTC.

This chain joins TRBV6-5 and TRBJ1-2; D is perhaps TRBD1 (5 bases). The CDR3 runs 14 residues. Trimming shortened V by 1 base and J by 6 bases, and 12 bases separated the two germline ends. Germline loops: CDR1 MNHEY, CDR2 SVGAGI. The CDR3 DNA sequence: TGTGCCAGCAGTTACTTCAACGGGGGGGATGGCTACACCTTC. Translation: CASSYFNGGDGYTF.

V usage is TRBV15 and J usage is TRBJ2-3, with D unresolved. There are 11 residues in the CDR3. The V gene's germline CDR1 is LNHNV and CDR2 YYDKDF (reference sequence). V was pared by 3 bases and J by 4 bases, with 2 bases between. CDR3 sequence (DNA): TGTGCCACCAGCAGGGCAGATACGCAGTATTTT. It is translated as CATSRADTQYF.

The chain combines TRBV4-2 with TRBJ2-3, with D possibly matching TRBD2 (5 bases). Germline V lookup: CDR1 LGHNA, CDR2 YNFKEQ. The length of the CDR3 is 13 residues. V lost 4 bases, J lost 3 bases, and 8 bases lay in between. CDR3 in amino acids: CASSPGGTDTQYF. Written as DNA, the CDR3 is TGTGCCAGCAGCCCCGGAGGAACAGATACGCAGTATTTT.

With respect to this clone: Other DNA sequences in the same sample also yield this CDR3. The chain couples TRBV20-1 to TRBJ2-7; the D gene is possibly TRBD2 (6 bases). Germline loops: CDR1 DFQATT, CDR2 SNEGSKA (reference sequence). V lost 3 bases and J 3 bases, leaving 6 bases between the germline ends. The CDR3 runs to 11 residues. CDR3 coding DNA: TGCAGTGCTAGGGAGGGCTACGAGCAGTACTTC. Translation gives CSAREGYEQYF.

Only one count was recorded for this clone. The chain has TRBV7-8 and TRBJ2-2; D is possibly TRBD1 or TRBD2 (5 bases each). There are 15 residues in the CDR3. The V and J ends lost 5 bases and 3 bases respectively, with 13 bases between them. Germline lookup yields CDR1 SGHVS and CDR2 FQNEAQ. The CDR3 reads CASSLGTVYTGELFF. CDR3 coding DNA: TGTGCCAGCAGCCTCGGGACGGTCTACACCGGGGAGCTGTTTTTT. The whole variable domain, filled in from reference TRBV7-8 and TRBJ2-2, reads GAGVSQSPRYKVAKRGQDVALRCDPISGHVSLFWYQQALGQGPEFLTYFQNEAQLDKSGLPSDRFFAERPEGSVSTLKIQRTQQEDSAVYLCASSLGTVYTGELFFGEGSRLTVL.

The CDR3 protein is CASSLEPGHPNYGYTF. Here the CDR3 DNA reads TGTGCCAGCAGCTTAGAACCGGGACATCCGAACTATGGCTACACCTTC. The rearrangement joins TRBV11-2 to TRBJ1-2; maybe TRBD1 (6 bases). Germline V CDR1 and CDR2: SGHAT, FQNNGV. V dropped 0 bases and J dropped 2 bases, with 13 bases sitting between them. The CDR3 sequence is 16 residues long.

The V gene is TRBV20-1, the J gene TRBJ2-7; tentatively, D is TRBD1 or TRBD2 (5 bases each). The CDR3 totals 11 residues. Germline V lookup: CDR1 DFQATT, CDR2 SNEGSKA (reference sequence). DNA of the CDR3: TGCAGCCCTAGGGACCTATACGAGCAGTACTTC. Translation: CSPRDLYEQYF.

The rearrangement joins TRBV11-3 to TRBJ2-7, with 10 bases lining up with TRBD2. The CDR3 totals 13 residues. With V trimmed by 10 bases and J by 4 bases, 7 bases remained unmatched. CDR1 and CDR2 (germline): SGHNT, YENEEA. The CDR3 bases are TGTGCCACAGGGGGACTAGCGCCTTACGAGCAGTACTTC. Amino acids: CATGGLAPYEQYF.

The rearrangement uses TRBV28 and TRBJ2-7, with TRBD2 matching 8 bases. There are 17 residues in the CDR3. Per the germline V gene, CDR1 is MDHEN and CDR2 is SYDVKM. V was clipped by 3 bases and J by 0 bases; unmatched bases: 10. The CDR3, as DNA: TGTGCCAGCAGTTTTCCGGCTAGCGGGCCCCGCTCCTACGAGCAGTACTTC. Translating gives CASSFPASGPRSYEQYF.

The chain recombines TRBV2 with TRBJ2-7; tentatively, D is TRBD2 (5 bases). Germline assignment: CDR1 SNHLY and CDR2 FYNNEI. The CDR3 length is 12 residues. With 11 bases removed from V and 4 bases from J, the gap between germline ends came to 15 bases. CDR3 DNA: TGTGCCTCACGGGGTGGGCTTTACGAGCAGTACTTC. The encoded protein is CASRGGLYEQYF.

The chain has TRBV5-4 and TRBJ1-1; D unclear. CDR1 is SGHNT, CDR2 YYREEE, per germline (reference sequence). Trimming cost V 3 bases and J 5 bases, with 8 bases left between them. The CDR3 spans 12 residues. CDR3 region: CASSSSVTEAFF. The DNA for the CDR3 is TGTGCCAGCAGCTCATCTGTTACTGAAGCTTTCTTT.

The genes are TRBV19 and TRBJ2-7, with a tentative D call TRBD2 (5 bases). The CDR3 loop spans 14 amino acids. Germline V gives CDR1 LNHDA, CDR2 SQIVND (reference sequence). The V end lost 1 base, the J end lost 3 bases, and 10 bases lay between the germline ends. This CDR3 reads CASSIGWGDYEQYF. The CDR3 DNA reads as TGTGCCAGTAGTATAGGATGGGGAGACTACGAGCAGTACTTC.

The chain is built from TRBV7-3 and TRBJ2-2; the D is unclear. Between the trimmed V and J ends, which lost 5 bases and 0 bases, there was a span of 7 bases. Germline lookup yields CDR1 SGHTA and CDR2 FQGTGA. This CDR3 is built from 14 residues. CDR3 region: CASSPAANTGELFF. DNA of the CDR3: TGTGCCAGCAGCCCAGCCGCGAACACCGGGGAGCTGTTTTTT.

This rearrangement joins TRBV30 to TRBJ2-3; D unresolved. This CDR3 region has 12 residues. V was clipped by 3 bases and J by 2 bases, with 6 bases between them. Germline V gene data show CDR1 as GTSNPN and CDR2 as SVGIG (reference sequence). CDR3 coding DNA: TGTGCCTGGAGCGAAGCCACAGATACGCAGTATTTT. This translates into CAWSEATDTQYF. Looking up the rest from reference TRBV30 and TRBJ2-3 gives the full variable domain: SQTIHQWPATLVQPVGSPLSLECTVEGTSNPNLYWYRQAAGRGLQLLFYSVGIGQISSEVPQNLSASRPQDRQFILSSKKLLLSDSGFYLCAWSEATDTQYFGPGTRLTVL.

The rearrangement links TRBV27 to TRBJ1-1; perhaps TRBD1 as D (5 bases). The CDR3 contains 14 residues. V lost 4 bases to trimming and J lost 2 bases, with 11 bases between them. The germline V gene has CDR1 MNHEY and CDR2 SMNVEV (reference sequence). The CDR3 DNA is TGTGCCAGCAGTTCCAGGGACCAAAACACTGAAGCTTTCTTT. Protein product: CASSSRDQNTEAFF.